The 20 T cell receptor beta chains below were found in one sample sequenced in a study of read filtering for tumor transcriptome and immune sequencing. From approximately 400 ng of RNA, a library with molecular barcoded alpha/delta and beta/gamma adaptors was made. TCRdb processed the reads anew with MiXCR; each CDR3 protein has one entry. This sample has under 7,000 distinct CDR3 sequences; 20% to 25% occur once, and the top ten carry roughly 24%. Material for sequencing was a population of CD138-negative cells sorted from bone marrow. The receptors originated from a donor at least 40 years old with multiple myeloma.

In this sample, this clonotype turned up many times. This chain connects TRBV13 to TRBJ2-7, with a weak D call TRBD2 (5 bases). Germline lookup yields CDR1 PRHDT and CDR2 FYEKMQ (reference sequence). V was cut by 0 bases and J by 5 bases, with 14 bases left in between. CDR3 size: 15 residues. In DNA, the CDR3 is TGTGCCAGCAGCTTAGGGCCGGGGATCGGCCACGAGCAGTACTTC. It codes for CASSLGPGIGHEQYF.

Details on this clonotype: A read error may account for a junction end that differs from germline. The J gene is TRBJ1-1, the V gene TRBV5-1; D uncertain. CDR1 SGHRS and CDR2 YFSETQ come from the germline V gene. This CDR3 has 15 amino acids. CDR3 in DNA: TGCGCCAGCAGCTCGGCGGGCAGAATGAACGCTGAAGCTTTCTTT. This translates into CASSSAGRMNAEAFF.

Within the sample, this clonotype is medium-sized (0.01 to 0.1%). CDR3 in amino acids: CASSPWDRQETQYF. For the CDR3, the DNA is TGTGCCAGCAGTCCCTGGGACAGGCAAGAGACCCAGTACTTC. The rearrangement uses TRBV27 and TRBJ2-5; 8 bases match TRBD1. This CDR3 spans 14 amino acids. Germline V gives CDR1 MNHEY, CDR2 SMNVEV (reference sequence). V trimming: 5 bases; J trimming: 2 bases; junction bases outside the gene matches: 4.

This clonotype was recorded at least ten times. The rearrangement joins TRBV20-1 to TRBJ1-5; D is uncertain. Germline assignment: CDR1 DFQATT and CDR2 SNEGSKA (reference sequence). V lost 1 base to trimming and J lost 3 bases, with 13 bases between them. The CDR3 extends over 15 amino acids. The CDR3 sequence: CSARGGSGVNQPQHF. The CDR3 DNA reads TGCAGTGCTAGAGGGGGAAGTGGTGTCAATCAGCCCCAGCATTTT.

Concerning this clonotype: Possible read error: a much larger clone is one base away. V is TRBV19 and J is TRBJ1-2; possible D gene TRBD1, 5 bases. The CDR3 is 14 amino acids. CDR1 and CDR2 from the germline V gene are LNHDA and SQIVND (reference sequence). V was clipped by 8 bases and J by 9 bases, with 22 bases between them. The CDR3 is CASPDRGLSYSYTF. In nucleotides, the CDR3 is TGTGCCAGTCCCGATAGGGGACTATCGTATAGCTACACCTTC.

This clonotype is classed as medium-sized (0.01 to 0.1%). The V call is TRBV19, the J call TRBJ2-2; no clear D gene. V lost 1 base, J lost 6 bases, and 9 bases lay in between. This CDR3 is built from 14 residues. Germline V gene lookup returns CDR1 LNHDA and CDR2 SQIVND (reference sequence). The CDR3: CASSIGGKAGELFF. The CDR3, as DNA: TGTGCCAGTAGTATAGGTGGGAAGGCCGGGGAGCTGTTTTTT.

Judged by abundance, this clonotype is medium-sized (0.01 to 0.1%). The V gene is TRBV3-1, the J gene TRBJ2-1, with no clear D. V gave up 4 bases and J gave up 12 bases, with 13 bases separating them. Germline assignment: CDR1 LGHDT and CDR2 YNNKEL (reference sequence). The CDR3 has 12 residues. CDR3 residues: CASSLIGLGQFF. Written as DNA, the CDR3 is TGTGCCAGCAGCCTCATCGGCCTAGGGCAGTTCTTC.

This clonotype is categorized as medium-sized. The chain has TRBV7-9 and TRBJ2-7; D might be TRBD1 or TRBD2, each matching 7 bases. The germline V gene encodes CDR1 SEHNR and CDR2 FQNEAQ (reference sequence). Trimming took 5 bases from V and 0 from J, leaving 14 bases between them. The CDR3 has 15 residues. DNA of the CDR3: TGTGCCAGCAGCCCCAGCGGGACAGTCTCCTACGAGCAGTACTTC. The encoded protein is CASSPSGTVSYEQYF.

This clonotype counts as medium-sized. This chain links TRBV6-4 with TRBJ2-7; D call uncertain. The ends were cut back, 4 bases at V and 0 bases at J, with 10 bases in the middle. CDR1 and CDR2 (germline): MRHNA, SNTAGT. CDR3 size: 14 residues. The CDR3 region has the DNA TGTGCCAGCAGTGCAGAACTTAGCTCCTACGAGCAGTACTTC. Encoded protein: CASSAELSSYEQYF.

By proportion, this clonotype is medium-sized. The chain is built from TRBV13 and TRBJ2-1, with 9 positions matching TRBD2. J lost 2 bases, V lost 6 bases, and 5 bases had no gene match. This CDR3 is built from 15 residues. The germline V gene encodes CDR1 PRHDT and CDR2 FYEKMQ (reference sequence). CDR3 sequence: CASRPTSGTYNEQFF. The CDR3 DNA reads TGTGCCAGCAGACCGACTAGCGGCACCTACAATGAGCAGTTCTTC.

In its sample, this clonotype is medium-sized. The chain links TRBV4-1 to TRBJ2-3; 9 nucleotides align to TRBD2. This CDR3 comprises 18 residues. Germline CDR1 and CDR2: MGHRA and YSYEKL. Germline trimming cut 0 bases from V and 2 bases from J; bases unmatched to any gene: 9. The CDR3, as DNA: TGCGCCAGCAGCCAAGATCTCAGCGGGAGGTTTGACACAGATACGCAGTATTTT. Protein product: CASSQDLSGRFDTDTQYF.

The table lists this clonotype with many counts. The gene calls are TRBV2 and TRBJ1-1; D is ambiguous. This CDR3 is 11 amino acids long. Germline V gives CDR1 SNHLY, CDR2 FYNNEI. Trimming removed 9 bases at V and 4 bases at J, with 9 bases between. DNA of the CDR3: TGTGCCAGTTCCGGGGTCACTGAAGCTTTCTTT. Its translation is CASSGVTEAFF.

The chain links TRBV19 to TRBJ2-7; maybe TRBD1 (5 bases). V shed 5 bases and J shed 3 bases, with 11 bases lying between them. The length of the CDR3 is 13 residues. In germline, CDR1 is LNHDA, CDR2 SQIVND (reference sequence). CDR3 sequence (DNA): TGTGCCAGTAGTCGGCAGGGAAACTACGAGCAGTACTTC. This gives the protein CASSRQGNYEQYF.

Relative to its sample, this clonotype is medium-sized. CDR3 nucleotides: TGTGCCAGCAGCTTACGGGACAGCAATCAGCCCCAGCATTTT. It codes for CASSLRDSNQPQHF. This chain links TRBV7-9 with TRBJ1-5, with D possibly matching TRBD1 (5 bases). The CDR3 has 14 residues. CDR1 SEHNR and CDR2 FQNEAQ come from the germline V gene (reference sequence). V lost 2 bases to trimming and J lost 1 base, with 6 bases between them.

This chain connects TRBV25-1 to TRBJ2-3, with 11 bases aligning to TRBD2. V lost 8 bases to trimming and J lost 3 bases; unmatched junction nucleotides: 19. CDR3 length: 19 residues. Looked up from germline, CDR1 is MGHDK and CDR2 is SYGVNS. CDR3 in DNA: TGTGCCAGCGGTGGGGGGCGTAGCGGGAGGGCCTTGGGGACAGATACGCAGTATTTT. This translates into CASGGGRSGRALGTDTQYF.

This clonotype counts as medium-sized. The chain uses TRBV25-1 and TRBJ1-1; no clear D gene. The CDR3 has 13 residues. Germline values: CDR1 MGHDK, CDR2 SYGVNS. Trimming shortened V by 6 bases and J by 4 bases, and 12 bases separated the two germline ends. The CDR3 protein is CASSGPAPTEAFF. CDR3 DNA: TGTGCCAGCAGCGGGCCAGCCCCCACTGAAGCTTTCTTT.

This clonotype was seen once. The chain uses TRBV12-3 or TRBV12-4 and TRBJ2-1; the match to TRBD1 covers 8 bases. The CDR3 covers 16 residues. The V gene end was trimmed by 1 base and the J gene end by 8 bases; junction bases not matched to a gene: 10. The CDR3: CASSLDKTGVWHEQFF. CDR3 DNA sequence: TGTGCCAGCAGTTTAGATAAGACAGGGGTATGGCATGAGCAGTTCTTC.

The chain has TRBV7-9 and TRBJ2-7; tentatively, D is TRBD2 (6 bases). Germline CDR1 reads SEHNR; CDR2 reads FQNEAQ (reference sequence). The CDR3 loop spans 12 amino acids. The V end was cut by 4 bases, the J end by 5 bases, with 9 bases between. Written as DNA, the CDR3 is TGTGCCAGCAGCTGGGGGGTAAACGAGCAGTACTTC. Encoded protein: CASSWGVNEQYF. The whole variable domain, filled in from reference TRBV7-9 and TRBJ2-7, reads DTGVSQNPRHKITKRGQNVTFRCDPISEHNRLYWYRQTLGQGPEFLTYFQNEAQLEKSRLLSDRFSAERPKGSFSTLEIQRTEQGDSAMYLCASSWGVNEQYFGPGTRLTVT.

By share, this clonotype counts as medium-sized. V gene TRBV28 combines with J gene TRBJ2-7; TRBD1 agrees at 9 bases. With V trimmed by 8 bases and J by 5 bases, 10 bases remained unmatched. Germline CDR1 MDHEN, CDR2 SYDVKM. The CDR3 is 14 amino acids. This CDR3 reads CASGTGTGIHEQYF. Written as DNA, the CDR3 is TGTGCCAGCGGAACCGGGACAGGGATCCACGAGCAGTACTTC.

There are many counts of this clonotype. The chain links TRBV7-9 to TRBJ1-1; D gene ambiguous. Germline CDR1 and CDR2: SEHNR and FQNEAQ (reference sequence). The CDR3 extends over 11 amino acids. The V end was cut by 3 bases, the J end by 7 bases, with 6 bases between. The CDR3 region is CASSFGSEAFF. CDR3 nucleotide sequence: TGTGCCAGCAGCTTCGGCAGTGAAGCTTTCTTT.